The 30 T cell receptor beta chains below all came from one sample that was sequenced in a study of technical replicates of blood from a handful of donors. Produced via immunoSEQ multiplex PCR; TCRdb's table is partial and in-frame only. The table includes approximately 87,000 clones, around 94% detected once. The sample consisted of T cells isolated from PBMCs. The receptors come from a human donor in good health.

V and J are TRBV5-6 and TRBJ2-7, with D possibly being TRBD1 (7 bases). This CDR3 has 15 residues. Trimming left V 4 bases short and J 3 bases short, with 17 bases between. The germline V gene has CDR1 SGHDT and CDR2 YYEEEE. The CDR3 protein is CASSRRDSGYYEQYF. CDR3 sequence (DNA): TGTGCCAGCAGCCGCCGGGACAGCGGGTACTACGAGCAGTACTTC.

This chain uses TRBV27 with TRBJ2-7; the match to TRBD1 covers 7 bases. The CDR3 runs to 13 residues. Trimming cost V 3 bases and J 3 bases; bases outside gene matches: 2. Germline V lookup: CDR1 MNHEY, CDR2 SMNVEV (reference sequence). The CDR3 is CASSFRTGYEQYF. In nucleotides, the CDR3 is TGTGCCAGCAGTTTTCGGACAGGCTACGAGCAGTACTTC.

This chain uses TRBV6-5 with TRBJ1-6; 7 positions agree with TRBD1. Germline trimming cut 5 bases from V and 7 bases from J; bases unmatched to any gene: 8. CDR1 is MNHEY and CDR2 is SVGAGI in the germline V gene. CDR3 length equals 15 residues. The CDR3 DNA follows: TGTGCCAGCAGTCTGCGAGGGGGCGCGAATTCACCCCTCCACTTT. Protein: CASSLRGGANSPLHF.

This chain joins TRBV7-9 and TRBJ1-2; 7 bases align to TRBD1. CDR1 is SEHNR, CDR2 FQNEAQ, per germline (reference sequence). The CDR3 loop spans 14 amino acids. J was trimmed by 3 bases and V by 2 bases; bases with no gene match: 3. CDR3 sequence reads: CASSLQGGDYGYTF. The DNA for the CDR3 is TGTGCCAGCAGCTTACAGGGGGGTGACTATGGCTACACCTTC.

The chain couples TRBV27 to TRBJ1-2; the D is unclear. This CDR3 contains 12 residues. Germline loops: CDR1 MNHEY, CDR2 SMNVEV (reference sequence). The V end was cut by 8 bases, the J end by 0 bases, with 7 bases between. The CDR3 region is CASGIPNYGYTF. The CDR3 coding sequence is TGTGCCAGCGGCATCCCTAACTATGGCTACACCTTC.

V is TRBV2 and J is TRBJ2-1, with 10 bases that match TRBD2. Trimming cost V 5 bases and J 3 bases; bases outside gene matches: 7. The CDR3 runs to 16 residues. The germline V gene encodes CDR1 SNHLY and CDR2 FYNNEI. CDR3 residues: CASSLLAGGFYNEQFF. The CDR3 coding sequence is TGTGCCAGCAGTCTCTTAGCGGGGGGCTTCTACAATGAGCAGTTCTTC.

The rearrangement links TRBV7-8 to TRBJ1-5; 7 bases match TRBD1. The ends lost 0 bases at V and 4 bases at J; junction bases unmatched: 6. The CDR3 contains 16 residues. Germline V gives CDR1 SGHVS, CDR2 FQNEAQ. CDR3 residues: CASSLALGTENQPQHF. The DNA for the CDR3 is TGTGCCAGCAGCTTAGCGCTTGGGACAGAGAATCAGCCCCAGCATTTT.

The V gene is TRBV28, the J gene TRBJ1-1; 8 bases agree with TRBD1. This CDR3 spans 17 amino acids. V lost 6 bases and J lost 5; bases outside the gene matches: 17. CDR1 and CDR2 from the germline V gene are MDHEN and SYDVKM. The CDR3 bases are TGTGCCAGCAGACTAAGGCCGGACAGGGCGAGTGGAACTGAAGCTTTCTTT. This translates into CASRLRPDRASGTEAFF.

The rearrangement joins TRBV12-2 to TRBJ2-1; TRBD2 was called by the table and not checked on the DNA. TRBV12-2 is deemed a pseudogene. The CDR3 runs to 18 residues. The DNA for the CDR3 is TGTGCAAGTCGCCTTCGGGGGGAGGTGCGGGATCCAGGGAATGAGCAGTTCTTC. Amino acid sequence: CASRLRGEVRDPGNEQFF.

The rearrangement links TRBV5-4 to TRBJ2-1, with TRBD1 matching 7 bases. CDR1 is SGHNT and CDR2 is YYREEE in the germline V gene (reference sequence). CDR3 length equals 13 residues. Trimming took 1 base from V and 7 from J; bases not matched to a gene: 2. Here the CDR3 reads CASSLFRGNEQFF. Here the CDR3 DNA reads TGTGCCAGCAGCTTGTTCAGGGGGAATGAGCAGTTCTTC.

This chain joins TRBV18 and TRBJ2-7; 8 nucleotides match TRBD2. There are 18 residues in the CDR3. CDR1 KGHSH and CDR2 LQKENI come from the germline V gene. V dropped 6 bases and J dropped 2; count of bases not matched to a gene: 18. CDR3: CASSTRFQLGRGAYEQYF. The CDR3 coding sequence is TGTGCCAGCTCGACGCGATTCCAACTAGGGCGGGGGGCCTACGAGCAGTACTTC.

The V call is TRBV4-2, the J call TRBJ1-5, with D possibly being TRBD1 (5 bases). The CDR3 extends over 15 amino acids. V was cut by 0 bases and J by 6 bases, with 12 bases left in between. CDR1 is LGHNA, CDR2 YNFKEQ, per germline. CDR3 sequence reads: CASSQEGQGTQPQHF. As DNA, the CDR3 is TGTGCCAGCAGCCAAGAGGGGCAGGGCACTCAGCCCCAGCATTTT.

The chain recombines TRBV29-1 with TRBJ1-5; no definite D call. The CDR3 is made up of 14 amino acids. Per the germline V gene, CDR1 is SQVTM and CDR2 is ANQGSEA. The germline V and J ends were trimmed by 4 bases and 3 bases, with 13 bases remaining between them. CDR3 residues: CSVAGLPHNQPQHF. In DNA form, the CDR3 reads TGCAGCGTTGCAGGACTCCCTCACAATCAGCCCCAGCATTTT.

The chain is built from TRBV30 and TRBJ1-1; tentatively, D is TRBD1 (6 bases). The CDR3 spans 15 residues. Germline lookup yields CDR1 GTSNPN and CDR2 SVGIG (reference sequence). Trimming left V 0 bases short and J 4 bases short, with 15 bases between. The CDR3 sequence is CAWSVIAGESTEAFF. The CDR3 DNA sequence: TGTGCCTGGAGTGTGATCGCAGGGGAGAGCACTGAAGCTTTCTTT.

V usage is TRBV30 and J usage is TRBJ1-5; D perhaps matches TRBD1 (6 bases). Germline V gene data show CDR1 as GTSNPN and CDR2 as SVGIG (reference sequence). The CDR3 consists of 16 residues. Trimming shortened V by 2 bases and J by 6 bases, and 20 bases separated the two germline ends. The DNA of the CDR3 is TGTGCCTGGAGTAGTCGGCCGTCAGGGGCGGGTCAGCCCCAGCATTTT. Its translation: CAWSSRPSGAGQPQHF.

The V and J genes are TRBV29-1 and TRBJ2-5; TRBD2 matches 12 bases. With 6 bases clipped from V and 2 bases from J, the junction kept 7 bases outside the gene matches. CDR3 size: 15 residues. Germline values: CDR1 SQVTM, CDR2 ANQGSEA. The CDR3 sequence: CSVKRLAGVQETQYF. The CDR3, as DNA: TGCAGCGTGAAGAGACTAGCGGGGGTGCAAGAGACCCAGTACTTC.

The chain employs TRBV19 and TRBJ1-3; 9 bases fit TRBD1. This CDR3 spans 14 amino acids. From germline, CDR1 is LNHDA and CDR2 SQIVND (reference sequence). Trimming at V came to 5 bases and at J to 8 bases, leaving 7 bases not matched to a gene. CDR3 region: CASSPWDRADTIYF. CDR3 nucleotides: TGTGCCAGTAGTCCGTGGGACAGGGCGGACACCATATATTTT. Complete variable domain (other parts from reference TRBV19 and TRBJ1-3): DGGITQSPKYLFRKEGQNVTLSCEQNLNHDAMYWYRQDPGQGLRLIYYSQIVNDFQKGDIAEGYSVSREKKESFPLTVTSAQKNPTAFYLCASSPWDRADTIYFGEGSWLTVV.

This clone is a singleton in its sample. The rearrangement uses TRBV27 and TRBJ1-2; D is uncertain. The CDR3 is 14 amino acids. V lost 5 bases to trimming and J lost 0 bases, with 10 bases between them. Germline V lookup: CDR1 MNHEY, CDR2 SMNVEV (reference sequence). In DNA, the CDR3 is TGTGCCAGCAGTCGCCCCGGGACTAACTATGGCTACACCTTC. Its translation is CASSRPGTNYGYTF.

Here the CDR3 DNA reads TGCGCCAGCAGCTTGAAAACAGCAACCCACGGCTACACCTTC. Translated: CASSLKTATHGYTF. The chain recombines TRBV5-1 with TRBJ1-2, with D uncertain. This CDR3 is 14 amino acids long. With 1 base removed from V and 8 bases from J, the gap between germline ends came to 15 bases. Germline CDR1 reads SGHRS; CDR2 reads YFSETQ.

The CDR3 loop is CASSQPAAPDSYNEQFF. CDR3 DNA sequence: TGCGCCAGCAGCCAGCCAGCGGCTCCAGACTCCTACAATGAGCAGTTCTTC. The rearrangement joins TRBV4-1 to TRBJ2-1, with D perhaps TRBD2 (5 bases). V was cut by 3 bases and J by 0 bases, with 15 bases left in between. The CDR3 sequence is 17 residues long. CDR1 MGHRA and CDR2 YSYEKL come from the germline V gene.

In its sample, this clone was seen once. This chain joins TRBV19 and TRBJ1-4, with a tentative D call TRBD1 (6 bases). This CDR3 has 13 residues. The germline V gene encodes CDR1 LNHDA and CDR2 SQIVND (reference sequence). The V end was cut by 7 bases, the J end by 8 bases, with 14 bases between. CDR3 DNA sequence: TGTGCCAGTACGACGGGACACCGCGAAAAACTGTTTTTT. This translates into CASTTGHREKLFF.

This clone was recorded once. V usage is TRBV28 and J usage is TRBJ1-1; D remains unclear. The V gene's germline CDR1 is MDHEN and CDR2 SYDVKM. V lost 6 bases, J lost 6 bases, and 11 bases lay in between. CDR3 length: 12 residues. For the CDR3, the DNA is TGTGCCAGCAGACGCCGGGGTGCTGAAGCTTTCTTT. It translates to CASRRRGAEAFF.

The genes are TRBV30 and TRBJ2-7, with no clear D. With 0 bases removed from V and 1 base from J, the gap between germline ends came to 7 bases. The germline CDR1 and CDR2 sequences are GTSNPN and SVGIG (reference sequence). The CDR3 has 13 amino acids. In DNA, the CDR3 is TGTGCCTGGAGTGTACAAGTATCCTACGAGCAGTACTTC. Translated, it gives CAWSVQVSYEQYF. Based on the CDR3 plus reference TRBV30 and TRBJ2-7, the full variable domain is SQTIHQWPATLVQPVGSPLSLECTVEGTSNPNLYWYRQAAGRGLQLLFYSVGIGQISSEVPQNLSASRPQDRQFILSSKKLLLSDSGFYLCAWSVQVSYEQYFGPGTRLTVT.

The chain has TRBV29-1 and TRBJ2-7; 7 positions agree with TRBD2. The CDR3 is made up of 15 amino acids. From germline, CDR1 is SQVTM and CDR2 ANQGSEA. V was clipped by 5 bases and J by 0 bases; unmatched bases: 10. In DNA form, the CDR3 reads TGCAGCGTTTCTTCTGGGGGGGGGTCCTCCTACGAGCAGTACTTC. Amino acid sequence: CSVSSGGGSSYEQYF.

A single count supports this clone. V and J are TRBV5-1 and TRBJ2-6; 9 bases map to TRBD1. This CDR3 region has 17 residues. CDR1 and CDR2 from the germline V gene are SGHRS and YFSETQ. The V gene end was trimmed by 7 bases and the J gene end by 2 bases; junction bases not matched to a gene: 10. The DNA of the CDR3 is TGCGCCAGCGGCCGGGACAGGGCTTTGGCTGGGGCCAACGTCCTGACTTTC. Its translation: CASGRDRALAGANVLTF.

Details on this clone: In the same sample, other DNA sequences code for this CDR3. The CDR3 nucleotides read TGTGCCAGCAGCTTGCGTGGCTACACCTTC. It yields the protein CASSLRGYTF. V is TRBV7-9 and J is TRBJ1-2; D uncertain. V was clipped by 3 bases and J by 7 bases, with 3 bases between them. Per germline, CDR1 SEHNR and CDR2 FQNEAQ (reference sequence). The CDR3 is made up of 10 amino acids.

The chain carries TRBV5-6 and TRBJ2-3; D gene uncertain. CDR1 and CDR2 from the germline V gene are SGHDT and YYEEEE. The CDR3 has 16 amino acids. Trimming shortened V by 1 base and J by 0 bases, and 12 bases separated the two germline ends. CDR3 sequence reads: CASSLMVIGSTDTQYF. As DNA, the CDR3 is TGTGCCAGCAGCTTGATGGTTATCGGGAGCACAGATACGCAGTATTTT.

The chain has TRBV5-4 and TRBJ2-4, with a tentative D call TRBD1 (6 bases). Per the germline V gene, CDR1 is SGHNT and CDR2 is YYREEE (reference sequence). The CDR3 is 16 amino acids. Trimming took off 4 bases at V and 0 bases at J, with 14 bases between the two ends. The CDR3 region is CASSPAGAGAKNIQYF. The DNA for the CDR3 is TGTGCCAGCAGCCCCGCAGGGGCGGGAGCCAAAAACATTCAGTACTTC.

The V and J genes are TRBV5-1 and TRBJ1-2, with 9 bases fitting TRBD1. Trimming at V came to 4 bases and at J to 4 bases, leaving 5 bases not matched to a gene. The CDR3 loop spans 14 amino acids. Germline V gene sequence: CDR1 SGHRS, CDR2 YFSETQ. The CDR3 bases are TGCGCCAGCAGCCAAGGGACAGGGCCCTATGGCTACACCTTC. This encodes CASSQGTGPYGYTF.

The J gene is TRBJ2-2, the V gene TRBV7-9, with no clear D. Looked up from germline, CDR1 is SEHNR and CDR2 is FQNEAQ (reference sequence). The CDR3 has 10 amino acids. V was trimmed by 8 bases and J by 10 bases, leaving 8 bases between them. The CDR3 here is CASGPEELFF. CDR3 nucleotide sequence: TGTGCCAGCGGCCCCGAGGAGCTGTTTTTT.